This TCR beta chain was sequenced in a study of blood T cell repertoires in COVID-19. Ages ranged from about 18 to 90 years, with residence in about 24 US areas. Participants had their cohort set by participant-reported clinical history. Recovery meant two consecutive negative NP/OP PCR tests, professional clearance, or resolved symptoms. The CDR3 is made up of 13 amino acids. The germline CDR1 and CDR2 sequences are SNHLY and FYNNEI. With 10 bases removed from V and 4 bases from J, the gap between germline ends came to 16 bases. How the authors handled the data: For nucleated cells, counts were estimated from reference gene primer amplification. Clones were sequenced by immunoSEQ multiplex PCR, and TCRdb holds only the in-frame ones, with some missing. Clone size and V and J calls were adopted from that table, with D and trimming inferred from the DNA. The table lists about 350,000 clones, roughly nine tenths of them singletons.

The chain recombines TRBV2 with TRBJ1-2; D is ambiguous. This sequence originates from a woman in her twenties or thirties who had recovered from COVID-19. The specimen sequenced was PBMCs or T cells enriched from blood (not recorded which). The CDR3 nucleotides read TGTGCCACTCTCAGCCTGGGCCTCTATGGCTACACCTTC. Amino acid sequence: CATLSLGLYGYTF.